The 32 T cell receptor beta chains reported below all come from one sample, sequenced in a study of CD8+ T cells in alopecia areata (dated by TCRdb to the late 2010s). Interpreted using the paper, the time point label stands for: 24 weeks on oral tofacitinib. The treatment or condition label, read with the paper, signifies: oral pan-JAK inhibitor, 5-10 mg twice daily. Libraries were constructed by the immunoSEQ multiplex PCR assay. RNA was extracted from all samples and reverse transcribed into cDNA as template for TCR sequencing. Imported from immuneACCESS, the table was reduced by TCRdb to in-frame sequences with V and J called. These copies leave out some clones; in studies compared against another copy, an unresolved V gene accounts for under half, and the cause of the remainder is not known. The sample table shows around 150,000 clones, and less than 70% are seen once. The ten largest clones take up about 14% of the sample.

The sequencing here drew on CD4+ T cells sorted from blood, taken at week 24, from a patient treated with tofacitinib. Receptors were obtained from a human donor with alopecia areata.

This chain uses TRBV2 with TRBJ1-1; no clear D gene. Germline assignment: CDR1 SNHLY and CDR2 FYNNEI. The CDR3 is 11 residues long. The V and J ends lost 10 bases and 6 bases respectively, with 12 bases between them. The CDR3 nucleotides are TGTGCCAAGACAAGGATAGCTGAAGCTTTCTTT. As protein: CAKTRIAEAFF.

This clone was seen a few times. V usage is TRBV30 and J usage is TRBJ1-1, with a weak D call TRBD1 (6 bases). Germline V gene data show CDR1 as GTSNPN and CDR2 as SVGIG (reference sequence). V was cut by 7 bases and J by 0 bases, with 15 bases left in between. This CDR3 is 14 amino acids long. Written as DNA, the CDR3 is TGTGCCTACTACCTGAGGGGGGTGAACACTGAAGCTTTCTTT. This codes for CAYYLRGVNTEAFF. Filled out from reference TRBV30 and TRBJ1-1, the complete variable domain reads SQTIHQWPATLVQPVGSPLSLECTVEGTSNPNLYWYRQAAGRGLQLLFYSVGIGQISSEVPQNLSASRPQDRQFILSSKKLLLSDSGFYLCAYYLRGVNTEAFFGQGTRLTVV.

V gene TRBV6-5 combines with J gene TRBJ1-2; no clear D gene. There are 14 residues in the CDR3. V gave up 5 bases and J gave up 7 bases, with 17 bases separating them. Germline CDR1 MNHEY, CDR2 SVGAGI. The CDR3 here is CASSETIGTSGYTF. The CDR3 bases are TGTGCCAGCAGTGAGACTATCGGAACCAGTGGCTACACCTTC.

This clone showed up just a few times. V and J are TRBV19 and TRBJ1-5; 7 nucleotides match TRBD1. The CDR3 consists of 15 residues. Looked up from germline, CDR1 is LNHDA and CDR2 is SQIVND (reference sequence). V dropped 7 bases and J dropped 5; count of bases not matched to a gene: 11. The CDR3 region is CASTRQGGSDQPQHF. DNA for the CDR3: TGTGCCAGTACCCGCCAGGGGGGTAGTGATCAGCCCCAGCATTTT.

J is TRBJ2-5 and V is TRBV6-5; possible D gene TRBD1, 6 bases. Trimming took 6 bases from V and 3 from J, leaving 8 bases between them. This CDR3 has 12 residues. Germline-derived CDR1 and CDR2 are MNHEY and SVGAGI. Here the CDR3 DNA reads TGTGCCAGCAGCCAGGGGAAAGAGACCCAGTACTTC. It yields the protein CASSQGKETQYF.

Only a few counts were recorded for this clone. V gene TRBV29-1 combines with J gene TRBJ1-1; D gene ambiguous. Per germline, CDR1 SQVTM and CDR2 ANQGSEA. V lost 5 bases to trimming and J lost 2 bases, with 9 bases between them. This CDR3 has 12 residues. CDR3 DNA sequence: TGCAGCGTTTTGGGCGGAAACACTGAAGCTTTCTTT. This sequence encodes CSVLGGNTEAFF.

This clone showed up just once. V usage is TRBV2 and J usage is TRBJ1-2, with 9 bases aligning to TRBD1. CDR3 length equals 14 residues. V trimming: 8 bases; J trimming: 8 bases; junction bases outside the gene matches: 12. CDR1 is SNHLY, CDR2 FYNNEI, per germline. In DNA form, the CDR3 reads TGTGCCAGCGTCGGGGACAGGGAATTTTTGGGCTACACCTTC. This codes for CASVGDREFLGYTF.

The J gene is TRBJ1-2, the V gene TRBV27; 7 nucleotides match TRBD1. The CDR3 extends over 15 amino acids. The germline CDR1 and CDR2 sequences are MNHEY and SMNVEV (reference sequence). The J segment lost 6 bases and the V segment lost 4 bases, leaving 11 bases of the junction unmatched. For the CDR3, the DNA is TGTGCCAGCAGTTCCGATCCGACAGGGTTCCATGGCTACACCTTC. Amino acids: CASSSDPTGFHGYTF.

The V call is TRBV25-1, the J call TRBJ1-2; no firm D call. Germline CDR1 reads MGHDK; CDR2 reads SYGVNS. The CDR3 is made up of 13 amino acids. V shed 4 bases and J shed 3 bases, with 9 bases lying between them. DNA of the CDR3: TGTGCCAGCAGTGGATGGGATCACTATGGCTACACCTTC. It specifies CASSGWDHYGYTF.

The chain recombines TRBV29-1 with TRBJ2-3; 13 bases line up with TRBD2. Germline loops: CDR1 SQVTM, CDR2 ANQGSEA. V trimming: 7 bases; J trimming: 1 base; junction bases outside the gene matches: 2. The CDR3 has 14 residues. CDR3 nucleotides: TGCAGCGGCGGACTAGCGGGAGGCACAGATACGCAGTATTTT. Encoded protein: CSGGLAGGTDTQYF.

In the case of this clone: Within the sample, other DNA sequences also encode this same CDR3. The chain links TRBV2 to TRBJ2-7; 10 bases are shared with TRBD1. The CDR3 runs 13 residues. The ends lost 6 bases at V and 6 bases at J; junction bases unmatched: 5. CDR1 is SNHLY and CDR2 is FYNNEI in the germline V gene. CDR3 coding DNA: TGTGCCAGCAGCCGCGGGACAGGGGCCGAGCAGTACTTC. Protein sequence: CASSRGTGAEQYF.

The chain employs TRBV12-5 and TRBJ2-7; 7 positions match TRBD1. CDR1 and CDR2 from the germline V gene are LGHNT and FRNRAP. The ends lost 1 base at V and 2 bases at J; junction bases unmatched: 2. This CDR3 comprises 14 residues. CDR3 coding DNA: TGTGCTAGTGGTTTGGGACAGGGCCCCTACGAGCAGTACTTC. Translation: CASGLGQGPYEQYF.

The chain links TRBV29-1 to TRBJ2-1; 9 bases are shared with TRBD2. Germline V gene lookup returns CDR1 SQVTM and CDR2 ANQGSEA. The J segment lost 14 bases and the V segment lost 4 bases, leaving 6 bases of the junction unmatched. The CDR3 contains 11 residues. The CDR3 coding sequence is TGCAGCGTTGCCCGGACTAGCGCTAAGTTCTTC. Its translation is CSVARTSAKFF.

The rearrangement uses TRBV5-1 and TRBJ1-5, with D possibly matching TRBD1 (5 bases). The CDR3 is 14 residues long. V shed 5 bases and J shed 6 bases, with 15 bases lying between them. CDR1 is SGHRS, CDR2 YFSETQ, per germline. In nucleotides, the CDR3 is TGCGCCAGCAGTACGGGACCGGGCGGTCAGCCCCAGCATTTT. Amino acids: CASSTGPGGQPQHF.

This clone was seen a few times. This chain links TRBV6-1 with TRBJ2-1; tentative D call: TRBD1 (7 bases). Trimming left V 5 bases short and J 8 bases short, with 16 bases between. Germline CDR1 reads MNHNS; CDR2 reads SASEGT. The CDR3 contains 14 residues. The CDR3 spells CASSSRLGGDEQFF. The DNA of the CDR3 is TGTGCCAGCAGTTCCCGACTAGGGGGCGATGAGCAGTTCTTC.

This clone came up a few times. The V gene is TRBV29-1, the J gene TRBJ1-2; no reliable D call. The CDR3 has 12 residues. The ends were cut back, 7 bases at V and 8 bases at J, with 17 bases in the middle. Germline V lookup: CDR1 SQVTM, CDR2 ANQGSEA. The CDR3 loop reads CSAQIRVGGYTF. As DNA, the CDR3 is TGCAGCGCTCAAATTCGAGTGGGAGGCTACACCTTC.

V gene TRBV30 combines with J gene TRBJ2-1, with D tentatively TRBD1 (5 bases). Trimming removed 1 base from V and 3 bases from J, with 7 bases in between. The CDR3 runs to 13 residues. Looked up from germline, CDR1 is GTSNPN and CDR2 is SVGIG (reference sequence). The CDR3 sequence: CAWSGRGYNEQFF. As DNA, the CDR3 is TGTGCCTGGAGTGGAAGGGGCTACAATGAGCAGTTCTTC.

The V and J genes are TRBV25-1 and TRBJ2-3; D is undetermined. Germline-derived CDR1 and CDR2 are MGHDK and SYGVNS. The CDR3 totals 15 residues. Trimming took off 1 base at V and 1 base at J, with 9 bases between the two ends. As DNA, the CDR3 is TGTGCCAGCAGTGAATTATCCATGGGCACAGATACGCAGTATTTT. Amino acids: CASSELSMGTDTQYF.

The chain employs TRBV30 and TRBJ2-7; a possible D gene is TRBD2 (5 bases). The V gene lost 3 bases and the J gene lost 2 bases, with 14 bases spanning the gap. The CDR3 covers 14 residues. Germline V gene data show CDR1 as GTSNPN and CDR2 as SVGIG (reference sequence). The CDR3 sequence is CAWSAVGRTYEQYF. The DNA for the CDR3 is TGTGCCTGGAGCGCAGTGGGGAGAACCTACGAGCAGTACTTC.

This clone was seen more than once but under ten times. This chain uses TRBV12-5 with TRBJ1-1, with D perhaps TRBD1 (5 bases). Per the germline V gene, CDR1 is LGHNT and CDR2 is FRNRAP. V gave up 5 bases and J gave up 1 base, with 11 bases separating them. The CDR3 contains 14 residues. The CDR3 sequence: CASGIGVRNTEAFF. In DNA form, the CDR3 reads TGTGCTAGTGGTATAGGGGTTCGGAACACTGAAGCTTTCTTT.

This chain joins TRBV7-9 and TRBJ2-1; D is ambiguous. The CDR3 consists of 13 residues. V dropped 2 bases and J dropped 10 bases, with 12 bases sitting between them. The germline V gene encodes CDR1 SEHNR and CDR2 FQNEAQ (reference sequence). CDR3 sequence (DNA): TGTGCCAGCAGCTTAATAGGTTTCGTCGAGCAGTTCTTC. Amino acid sequence: CASSLIGFVEQFF.

The chain is built from TRBV10-3 and TRBJ2-3; D ambiguous. The CDR3 contains 13 residues. Trimming took off 0 bases at V and 6 bases at J, with 7 bases between the two ends. Germline V CDR1 and CDR2: ENHRY, SYGVKD. CDR3 protein: CAISESKDDTQYF. DNA of the CDR3: TGTGCCATCAGTGAGTCGAAGGATGATACGCAGTATTTT.

The V gene is TRBV7-9, the J gene TRBJ1-5; possibly TRBD1 for D (6 bases). This CDR3 has 16 amino acids. Trimming removed 2 bases from V and 2 bases from J, with 13 bases in between. Germline CDR1 SEHNR, CDR2 FQNEAQ (reference sequence). CDR3 DNA: TGTGCCAGCAGCTTATCTGGCAGGGGAGGCAATCAGCCCCAGCATTTT. Translated, it gives CASSLSGRGGNQPQHF.

This clone was found a few times. The genes are TRBV18 and TRBJ1-1; TRBD1 matches at 9 bases. With V trimmed by 3 bases and J by 4 bases, 9 bases remained unmatched. The germline V gene encodes CDR1 KGHSH and CDR2 LQKENI. This CDR3 has 16 residues. CDR3 coding DNA: TGTGCCAGCTCACCCGGGACAGGGAAAGTTGGCACTGAAGCTTTCTTT. Its translation: CASSPGTGKVGTEAFF. Supplemented by reference TRBV18 and TRBJ1-1, the full variable domain reads NAGVMQNPRHLVRRRGQEARLRCSPMKGHSHVYWYRQLPEEGLKFMVYLQKENIIDESGMPKERFSAEFPKEGPSILRIQQVVRGDSAAYFCASSPGTGKVGTEAFFGQGTRLTVV.

This clone was counted a single time. The CDR3 sequence: CASSQALAGGQRSEQFF. CDR3 nucleotide sequence: TGCGCCAGCAGCCAAGCCCTAGCGGGGGGGCAAAGGAGTGAGCAGTTCTTC. This chain links TRBV4-1 with TRBJ2-1, with 12 bases matching TRBD2. The CDR3 has 17 residues. Germline CDR1 is MGHRA and CDR2 is YSYEKL. V was pared by 1 base and J by 9 bases, with 10 bases of the junction left unmatched.

The V and J genes are TRBV5-1 and TRBJ2-7, with D hard to call. CDR1 is SGHRS, CDR2 YFSETQ, per germline. Trimming removed 0 bases at V and 0 bases at J, with 10 bases between. This CDR3 is built from 15 residues. CDR3 sequence: CASSLVAQPSYEQYF. DNA of the CDR3: TGCGCCAGCAGCTTGGTAGCACAGCCCTCCTACGAGCAGTACTTC.

This chain links TRBV11-3 with TRBJ1-2, with a weak D call TRBD1 (5 bases). Trimming cost V 4 bases and J 2 bases, with 8 bases left between them. Germline CDR1 SGHNT, CDR2 YENEEA. The CDR3 runs to 13 residues. CDR3 in amino acids: CASSSGRNYGYTF. The CDR3 DNA reads as TGTGCCAGCAGCTCGGGACGGAACTATGGCTACACCTTC.

V is TRBV29-1 and J is TRBJ2-1; D possibly uses TRBD1 or TRBD2 (5 bases each). The CDR3 sequence is 14 residues long. Trimming stripped 8 bases from V and 7 bases from J, with 21 bases between. Germline-derived CDR1 and CDR2 are SQVTM and ANQGSEA. Here the CDR3 DNA reads TGCAGCCCCAGACCGGTGCAGGGAGATAATGAGCAGTTCTTC. Its translation: CSPRPVQGDNEQFF.

This clone has a handful of counts. This chain connects TRBV2 to TRBJ2-3, with 7 positions matching TRBD2. CDR1 is SNHLY and CDR2 is FYNNEI in the germline V gene. Losses at the gene ends were 3 bases for V and 1 base for J; bases not matched to a gene: 4. The CDR3 has 15 residues. CDR3 bases: TGTGCCAGCAGTGATGGGAGCGGGGGCACAGATACGCAGTATTTT. It is translated as CASSDGSGGTDTQYF. Based on the CDR3 plus reference TRBV2 and TRBJ2-3, the full variable domain is EPEVTQTPSHQVTQMGQEVILRCVPISNHLYFYWYRQILGQKVEFLVSFYNNEISEKSEIFDDQFSVERPDGSNFTLKIRSTKLEDSAMYFCASSDGSGGTDTQYFGPGTRLTVL.

The V gene is TRBV30, the J gene TRBJ2-3; possible D gene TRBD1, 5 bases. The CDR3 sequence is 14 residues long. CDR1 GTSNPN and CDR2 SVGIG come from the germline V gene (reference sequence). V lost 5 bases to trimming and J lost 1 base, with 13 bases between them. This CDR3 is CAWGDLRGTDTQYF. CDR3 nucleotide sequence: TGTGCCTGGGGGGATCTCAGGGGCACAGATACGCAGTATTTT.

The genes are TRBV6-6 and TRBJ1-3; no firm D call. This CDR3 is 15 amino acids long. V was clipped by 7 bases and J by 0 bases, with 13 bases between them. Per the germline V gene, CDR1 is MNHNY and CDR2 is SVGAGI (reference sequence). DNA for the CDR3: TGTGCCAGCAACCTAGACAACAACTCTGGAAACACCATATATTTT. This encodes CASNLDNNSGNTIYF.

The table lists this clone with a few counts. The chain combines TRBV19 with TRBJ1-2; TRBD1 matches 8 bases. The ends lost 4 bases at V and 4 bases at J; junction bases unmatched: 8. The germline V gene has CDR1 LNHDA and CDR2 SQIVND (reference sequence). CDR3 length: 15 amino acids. CDR3 sequence (DNA): TGTGCCAGTAGTAGTACCAGGGGGCTCGGCTATGGCTACACCTTC. Protein product: CASSSTRGLGYGYTF.